This TCR beta chain was captured in a study of T cell responses to AZD1222 COVID-19 vaccine. Whole-study findings and limits: Among those given AZD1222, only five or six were seropositive at baseline. Donors were largely white British and mainly female; clonal diversity was possibly underestimated. The study found Spike-specific TCR breadth and depth rose after two AZD1222 doses. A reported finding is that nearly half of spike-specific TCRs target unmutated variant regions.

Assay used: immunoSEQ multiplex PCR; TCRdb lists only in-frame clones, some missing. The sample has about 130,000 clones; roughly 88% are singletons. With regard to this clone: Its antigen is unidentified.

Germline values: CDR1 KGHSH, CDR2 LQKENI. V dropped 2 bases and J dropped 3 bases, with 12 bases sitting between them. The CDR3 covers 15 residues. The receptor was derived from an adult in good health. The input for sequencing was peripheral blood, taken on day 0 of MenACWY control vaccination. The V gene is TRBV18, the J gene TRBJ2-3; D remains ambiguous. CDR3 region: CASSPSPRPTDTQYF. DNA for the CDR3: TGTGCCAGCTCACCATCTCCCAGACCAACAGATACGCAGTATTTT.